This TCR beta chain was profiled in a study of early T cells in non-severe SARS-CoV-2 infection (dated by TCRdb to the early 2020s). Study-level background: Because TCR sequencing was done on bulk RNA from unsorted whole blood, the alpha and beta chains could not be paired.

A case-control design nested within a healthcare worker cohort in London, UK, was used, with weekly nasopharyngeal swab PCR tests and blood sampling performed. Healthcare workers were recruited between 23 and 31 March 2020, during the week of the UK lockdown, and were followed weekly for up to roughly 16 weeks. Taken from cysteine to phenylalanine, the CDR3 has 13 residues. This entry keeps only the CDR3 DNA: 39 bases, framed from base 1. Reading the germline V gene (reference sequence) gives CDR1 GTSNPN and CDR2 SVGIG. V and J are trimmed by 0 bases and 3 bases, and the gene matches miss 0 bases of the junction. The library relied on 5' RACE. Sequenced on a NextSeq 500. Unique molecular identifiers were attached to individual cDNA molecules in the TCR library protocol so that sequencing error and PCR bias could be corrected. Both TCR alpha and beta chains were sequenced, and tight co-correlation was observed between alpha and beta sequence abundances in each sample. In the source study's methods: Decombinator V4 was used to annotate TCR sequences for V gene, J gene and CDR3. TCRs were defined as expanded if a significant change between any two time points was detected under a Poisson model with p below 0.0001. TCR abundances were normalised to the total number of TCRs sequenced in each sample and reported as counts per million. MAIT TCRs were defined by TRAV1-2 paired with TRAJ12, TRAJ20 or TRAJ33, and iNKT TCRs by TRAV10 paired with TRAJ18. VDJdb, accessed 1 November 2021, was searched for CMV, EBV and SARS-CoV-2 annotated TCRs, excluding TCRs annotated for multiple antigens. The public reads were reprocessed in TCRdb via fastp at Q25 and MiXCR, keeping in-frame beta chains. Identical CDR3 proteins give one entry, which carries the most common genes and DNA. TCRdb, not the original authors, processed these V and J calls. For this sample there are approximately 40,000 distinct CDR3 sequences; approximately 9.9% appear just once. Of the sample, 12% falls within the top ten clones.

What the authors observed across the whole study: VDJdb matching was skewed toward anti-spike CD8 responses and likely underestimated virus-specific expansions, missing private and CD4 specificities.

This clonotype occurred many times. Its antigen target is currently unknown. No much larger clone is present one base from it, and per-base qualities are unavailable. The TCR was taken from an adult who was a healthcare worker with PCR-confirmed SARS-CoV-2 infection or an uninfected control (not recorded which). The sequenced sample consisted of whole blood. The rearrangement joined TRBV30 to TRBJ2-5; 8 middle bases align to TRBD2. The CDR3 reads CAWSVLAEETQYF. The DNA sequence is as follows: TGTGCCTGGAGTGTACTAGCGGAAGAGACCCAGTACTTC.